Listed here is a single T cell receptor beta chain. These data come from a study of blood T cell repertoires in COVID-19. Only in-frame clones appear in the TCRdb table, and some are missing; sequencing was by immunoSEQ multiplex PCR. Among 250,000 or so clones listed, around 89% were seen once. This CDR3 has 12 residues. From germline, CDR1 is MGHDK and CDR2 SYGVNS. Trimming removed 10 bases at V and 7 bases at J, with 16 bases between. This clonotype originated in a man aged 35 to 55 who had recovered from COVID-19. The chain links TRBV25-1 to TRBJ1-2, with D tentatively TRBD1 (6 bases). The sample was PBMCs or T cells enriched from blood (not recorded which). The CDR3 DNA sequence: TGTGCCACCAAGGGGGGGGCTGGTGGCTACACCTTC. Protein sequence: CATKGGAGGYTF.